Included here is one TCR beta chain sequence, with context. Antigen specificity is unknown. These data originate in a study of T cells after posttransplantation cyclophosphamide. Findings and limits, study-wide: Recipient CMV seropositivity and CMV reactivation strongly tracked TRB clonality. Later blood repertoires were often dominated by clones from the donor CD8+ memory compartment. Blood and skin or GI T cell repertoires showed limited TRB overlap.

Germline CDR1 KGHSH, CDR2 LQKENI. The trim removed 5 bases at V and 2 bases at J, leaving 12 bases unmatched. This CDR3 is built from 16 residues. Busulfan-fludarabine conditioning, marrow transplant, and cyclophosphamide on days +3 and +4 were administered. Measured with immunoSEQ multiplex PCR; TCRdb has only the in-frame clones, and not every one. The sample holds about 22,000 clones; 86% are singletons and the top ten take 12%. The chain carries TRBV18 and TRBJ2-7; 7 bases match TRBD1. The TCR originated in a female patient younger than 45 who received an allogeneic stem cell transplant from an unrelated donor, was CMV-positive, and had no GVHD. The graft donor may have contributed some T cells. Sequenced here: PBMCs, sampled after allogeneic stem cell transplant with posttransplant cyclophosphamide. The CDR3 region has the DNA TGTGCCAGCTCAAGCGACAGGGTTGACCCTACCTACGAGCAGTACTTC. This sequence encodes CASSSDRVDPTYEQYF.